Following are 32 T cell receptor beta chains from one sample sequenced in a study of blood T cell repertoires in COVID-19. The assay was immunoSEQ multiplex PCR, and TCRdb's table has in-frame clones only and misses some. The profile shows around 170,000 clones, 88% of them singletons. Sequencing was done on a sample of peripheral blood. Receptor source: a man in his 60s with acute or convalescent COVID-19.

The chain recombines TRBV19 with TRBJ1-1; D is ambiguous. V dropped 3 bases and J dropped 0 bases, with 8 bases sitting between them. The V gene's germline CDR1 is LNHDA and CDR2 SQIVND (reference sequence). This CDR3 has 14 amino acids. CDR3 loop: CASSIRSMNTEAFF. The CDR3 DNA reads as TGTGCCAGTAGTATCCGGAGTATGAACACTGAAGCTTTCTTT.

Here the CDR3 DNA reads TGTGCCACCAGTGATTTTGGACAGAGGGAGACCCAGTACTTC. Translating it yields CATSDFGQRETQYF. J is TRBJ2-5 and V is TRBV24-1, with D possibly being TRBD1 (6 bases). The CDR3 loop spans 14 amino acids. Trimming left V 1 base short and J 5 bases short, with 10 bases between. CDR1 is KGHDR and CDR2 is SFDVKD in the germline V gene.

This clone was seen a few times. CDR3 nucleotides: TGTGCCAGCACCAAAGATAACAGGCCCCAGCCCCAGCATTTT. It codes for CASTKDNRPQPQHF. The gene calls are TRBV7-9 and TRBJ1-5; maybe TRBD1 (5 bases). Germline-derived CDR1 and CDR2 are SEHNR and FQNEAQ (reference sequence). The CDR3 totals 14 residues. V lost 7 bases to trimming and J lost 7 bases, with 17 bases between them.

This clone came up once. CDR3 in DNA: TGTGCCAGCAGCCCGGGACAGGGGAGAGGAGGGAACACTGAAGCTTTCTTT. This sequence encodes CASSPGQGRGGNTEAFF. The chain combines TRBV2 with TRBJ1-1; 10 positions match TRBD1. The germline V gene has CDR1 SNHLY and CDR2 FYNNEI. The CDR3 consists of 17 residues. The J segment lost 1 base and the V segment lost 6 bases, leaving 11 bases of the junction unmatched.

The chain joins TRBV19 to TRBJ1-6, with 10 bases matching TRBD1. Germline lookup yields CDR1 LNHDA and CDR2 SQIVND (reference sequence). The CDR3 is made up of 16 amino acids. Unmatched junction bases numbered 11, after V lost 8 bases and J lost 7 bases. CDR3 amino acids: CASSHLTGGKNSPLHF. CDR3 DNA sequence: TGTGCCAGTTCTCACCTGACAGGGGGCAAGAATTCACCCCTCCACTTT. Full variable domain (rest looked up from reference TRBV19 and TRBJ1-6): DGGITQSPKYLFRKEGQNVTLSCEQNLNHDAMYWYRQDPGQGLRLIYYSQIVNDFQKGDIAEGYSVSREKKESFPLTVTSAQKNPTAFYLCASSHLTGGKNSPLHFGNGTRLTVT.

V is TRBV29-1 and J is TRBJ1-1; D is unclear. Germline V CDR1 and CDR2: SQVTM, ANQGSEA. Trimming stripped 3 bases from V and 4 bases from J, with 6 bases between. The CDR3 has 11 residues. DNA for the CDR3: TGCAGCGTTGATCGGAGCACTGAAGCTTTCTTT. This gives the protein CSVDRSTEAFF. Full variable domain (rest looked up from reference TRBV29-1 and TRBJ1-1): SAVISQKPSRDICQRGTSLTIQCQVDSQVTMMFWYRQQPGQSLTLIATANQGSEATYESGFVIDKFPISRPNLTFSTLTVSNMSPEDSSIYLCSVDRSTEAFFGQGTRLTVV.

The CDR3 DNA reads TGTGCCAGTAGTAAGGGACAGGGTTCCCCAGATACGCAGTATTTT. Translation gives CASSKGQGSPDTQYF. J is TRBJ2-3 and V is TRBV19, with 9 nucleotides matching TRBD1. The CDR3 length is 15 residues. V shed 4 bases and J 4 bases; nucleotides not matched to a gene: 6. The germline CDR1 and CDR2 sequences are LNHDA and SQIVND (reference sequence).

A few counts support this clone. The CDR3 protein is CASSERGYYQPQHF. Written as DNA, the CDR3 is TGTGCCAGCAGTGAAAGGGGTTATTATCAGCCCCAGCATTTT. This rearrangement joins TRBV2 to TRBJ1-5; weak D call: TRBD1 (5 bases). Germline lookup yields CDR1 SNHLY and CDR2 FYNNEI. Trimming pared 2 bases from V and 5 bases from J, leaving 10 bases between. The CDR3 is 14 amino acids.

This chain joins TRBV7-9 and TRBJ1-5; TRBD1 might be the D (5 bases). The CDR3 runs 14 residues. With 8 bases removed from V and 3 bases from J, the gap between germline ends came to 14 bases. The germline CDR1 and CDR2 sequences are SEHNR and FQNEAQ (reference sequence). In DNA form, the CDR3 reads TGTGCCAGCTCGAAGGGGTCCAACAATCAGCCCCAGCATTTT. The encoded protein is CASSKGSNNQPQHF.

The gene calls are TRBV19 and TRBJ2-7, with 12 nucleotides matching TRBD2. Germline V gene sequence: CDR1 LNHDA, CDR2 SQIVND (reference sequence). CDR3 size: 17 residues. Germline trimming cut 4 bases from V and 1 base from J; bases unmatched to any gene: 8. The CDR3 DNA is TGTGCCAGTAGTAGTGACACTAGCGGGAGGCCTTCCTACGAGCAGTACTTC. Translated: CASSSDTSGRPSYEQYF.

V gene TRBV6-6 combines with J gene TRBJ1-2; D not resolved. V was trimmed by 4 bases and J by 8 bases, leaving 14 bases between them. Germline CDR1 MNHNY, CDR2 SVGAGI (reference sequence). This CDR3 is built from 13 residues. CDR3 protein: CASSSSGILGYTF. DNA of the CDR3: TGTGCCAGCAGTTCCTCCGGGATACTCGGCTACACCTTC.

There are a few counts of this clone. The chain recombines TRBV19 with TRBJ1-5; D may be TRBD1 (6 bases). Germline CDR1 reads LNHDA; CDR2 reads SQIVND (reference sequence). This CDR3 region has 14 residues. V lost 4 bases, J lost 5 bases, and 12 bases lay in between. CDR3 in DNA: TGTGCCAGTAGTACGGCGGGGGCCTATCAGCCCCAGCATTTT. Translation: CASSTAGAYQPQHF.

J is TRBJ1-1 and V is TRBV10-1; 8 positions match TRBD1. The CDR3 sequence is 15 residues long. Germline V gene lookup returns CDR1 WNHNN and CDR2 SYGVQD (reference sequence). V shed 2 bases, J shed 5 bases, and the junction held 7 bases outside the gene matches. The CDR3 region has the DNA TGCGCCAGCAGTGAGACTAACAGGGGGGGTACTGAAGCTTTCTTT. This translates into CASSETNRGGTEAFF.

This clone was seen once. V and J are TRBV5-1 and TRBJ1-1; no firm D call. From germline, CDR1 is SGHRS and CDR2 YFSETQ. The CDR3 runs 14 residues. Trimming removed 4 bases at V and 3 bases at J, with 13 bases between. The CDR3 DNA reads as TGCGCCAGCAGCCCCCTAGGGCGGGACACTGAAGCTTTCTTT. Translated, it gives CASSPLGRDTEAFF.

On this clone: Distinct nucleotide sequences in the sample also encode this CDR3. The chain couples TRBV30 to TRBJ1-5; perhaps TRBD1 as D (5 bases). Trimming took off 1 base at V and 4 bases at J, with 8 bases between the two ends. Germline V CDR1 and CDR2: GTSNPN, SVGIG (reference sequence). This CDR3 is built from 13 residues. The CDR3 spells CAWSGQGNQPQHF. Written as DNA, the CDR3 is TGTGCCTGGAGTGGGCAGGGAAATCAGCCCCAGCATTTT.

This chain joins TRBV5-1 and TRBJ2-5; 9 bases are shared with TRBD2. CDR3 size: 14 residues. Looked up from germline, CDR1 is SGHRS and CDR2 is YFSETQ. Unmatched junction bases numbered 3, after V lost 5 bases and J lost 1 base. CDR3 DNA sequence: TGCGCCAGCAGAACAGCGGGGGGCCAAGAGACCCAGTACTTC. Encoded protein: CASRTAGGQETQYF.

The V and J genes are TRBV12-3 or TRBV12-4 and TRBJ2-3, with D hard to call. CDR3 length equals 11 residues. Trimming removed 5 bases at V and 7 bases at J, with 7 bases between. CDR3 in DNA: TGTGCCAGCAGTCCGCTAAATACGCAGTATTTT. This sequence encodes CASSPLNTQYF.

The rearrangement uses TRBV11-3 and TRBJ2-6; D ambiguous. The CDR3 covers 15 residues. Per germline, CDR1 SGHNT and CDR2 YENEEA. Trimming took 4 bases from V and 0 from J, leaving 7 bases between them. The CDR3 loop is CASSWSVSGANVLTF. In nucleotides, the CDR3 is TGTGCCAGCAGCTGGTCGGTCTCTGGGGCCAACGTCCTGACTTTC.

The chain has TRBV3-1 (or the pseudogene TRBV3-2) and TRBJ1-4; D uncertain. Per germline, CDR1 LGHDT and CDR2 YNNKEL (reference sequence). The V end lost 2 bases, the J end lost 3 bases, and 4 bases lay between the germline ends. The length of the CDR3 is 13 residues. CDR3 DNA: TGTGCCAGCAGCCAACCGGCTAATGAAAAACTGTTTTTT. It specifies CASSQPANEKLFF.

The chain is built from TRBV27 and TRBJ1-2; tentatively, D is TRBD1 (5 bases). The CDR3 has 13 amino acids. Trimming left V 6 bases short and J 6 bases short, with 14 bases between. From germline, CDR1 is MNHEY and CDR2 SMNVEV (reference sequence). CDR3 in amino acids: CASSYQGLDGYTF. As DNA, the CDR3 is TGTGCCAGCAGCTACCAGGGACTTGATGGCTACACCTTC.

The CDR3 spells CASSRDSFYGYTF. The DNA of the CDR3 is TGCGCCAGCAGCCGGGACAGCTTCTATGGCTACACCTTC. The chain joins TRBV4-3 to TRBJ1-2; 7 nucleotides agree with TRBD1. CDR3 size: 13 residues. Germline V gives CDR1 LGHNA, CDR2 YSLEER. Trimming at V came to 4 bases and at J to 4 bases, leaving 3 bases not matched to a gene.

A single count supports this clone. The chain joins TRBV27 to TRBJ2-2, with 7 nucleotides matching TRBD2. The germline CDR1 and CDR2 sequences are MNHEY and SMNVEV (reference sequence). V shed 10 bases, J shed 0 bases, and the junction held 17 bases outside the gene matches. The CDR3 runs 18 residues. CDR3 DNA sequence: TGTGCCAACTCTACCCTTAAGCGGGGATACTCGAACACCGGGGAGCTGTTTTTT. Residues: CANSTLKRGYSNTGELFF.

The rearrangement links TRBV9 to TRBJ2-3, with 11 bases identical to TRBD1. CDR1 and CDR2 from the germline V gene are SGDLS and YYNGEE. The CDR3 consists of 15 residues. Losses at the gene ends were 6 bases for V and 2 bases for J; bases not matched to a gene: 5. The CDR3 sequence is CASTRTGGTTDTQYF. For the CDR3, the DNA is TGTGCCAGCACCCGGACAGGGGGCACCACAGATACGCAGTATTTT.

The V gene is TRBV6-5, the J gene TRBJ1-5, with a weak D call TRBD1 (5 bases). The V and J ends lost 8 bases and 3 bases respectively, with 17 bases between them. Germline V lookup: CDR1 MNHEY, CDR2 SVGAGI. This CDR3 region has 15 residues. The CDR3 sequence is CASRLQGADNQPQHF. The CDR3, as DNA: TGTGCCAGCCGATTACAAGGGGCGGACAATCAGCCCCAGCATTTT.

The chain couples TRBV5-4 to TRBJ2-1; 8 positions agree with TRBD1. CDR3 length: 14 amino acids. J gave up 10 bases and V 0 bases, and 6 bases lay outside the gene matches. Germline loops: CDR1 SGHNT, CDR2 YYREEE (reference sequence). The DNA of the CDR3 is TGTGCCAGCAGCTTGGACAGGGGGAAATTCGAGCAGTTCTTC. Translated: CASSLDRGKFEQFF.

The genes are TRBV10-3 and TRBJ2-3, with 11 bases aligning to TRBD2. The germline V gene encodes CDR1 ENHRY and CDR2 SYGVKD. This CDR3 region has 15 residues. Losses at the gene ends were 6 bases for V and 5 bases for J; bases not matched to a gene: 7. This CDR3 is CAIRVILAGEDTQYF. For the CDR3, the DNA is TGTGCCATCAGAGTCATACTAGCGGGAGAAGATACGCAGTATTTT.

J is TRBJ1-6 and V is TRBV6-6, with 7 positions matching TRBD1. This CDR3 region has 14 residues. After removal of 7 bases from V and 4 bases from J, the junction contained 4 bases not matched to a gene. From germline, CDR1 is MNHNY and CDR2 SVGAGI (reference sequence). The CDR3 here is CASINRGYNSPLHF. The CDR3 nucleotides read TGTGCCAGCATTAACAGGGGTTATAATTCACCCCTCCACTTT.

This clone was counted only a few times. J is TRBJ1-1 and V is TRBV6-4, with unresolved D. V was cut by 3 bases and J by 2 bases, with 7 bases left in between. Germline V gene data show CDR1 as MRHNA and CDR2 as SNTAGT. CDR3 length equals 13 residues. The CDR3 region is CASSEARNTEAFF. The CDR3 nucleotides read TGTGCCAGCAGTGAAGCGAGAAACACTGAAGCTTTCTTT.

V gene TRBV6-5 combines with J gene TRBJ2-3, with 11 bases aligning to TRBD2. The CDR3 is 14 amino acids. From germline, CDR1 is MNHEY and CDR2 SVGAGI. V lost 7 bases to trimming and J lost 4 bases; unmatched junction nucleotides: 4. Here the CDR3 reads CASTIAGGPDTQYF. CDR3 coding DNA: TGTGCCAGCACTATAGCGGGAGGGCCAGATACGCAGTATTTT.

This sequence joins TRBV29-1 and TRBJ2-2; 10 bases align to TRBD2. Per germline, CDR1 SQVTM and CDR2 ANQGSEA. The V segment lost 4 bases and the J segment 7 bases; nucleotides outside the gene matches: 3. CDR3 length: 13 residues. In nucleotides, the CDR3 is TGCAGCGTTGCTAGCGGGAGATTCGGGGAGCTGTTTTTT. The encoded protein is CSVASGRFGELFF.

V gene TRBV27 combines with J gene TRBJ1-5, with 9 bases fitting TRBD1. Losses at the gene ends were 5 bases for V and 2 bases for J; bases not matched to a gene: 4. Germline values: CDR1 MNHEY, CDR2 SMNVEV (reference sequence). The CDR3 loop spans 15 amino acids. CDR3 in amino acids: CASSTRQGGNQPQHF. CDR3 bases: TGTGCCAGCAGTACACGACAGGGGGGCAATCAGCCCCAGCATTTT.

J is TRBJ2-1 and V is TRBV24-1; TRBD1 might be the D (6 bases). V was clipped by 3 bases and J by 9 bases, with 20 bases between them. Germline CDR1 reads KGHDR; CDR2 reads SFDVKD. The CDR3 consists of 16 residues. The CDR3 region has the DNA TGTGCCACCAGTGATGACCCAGGGACCCAAGGGGGTGAGCAGTTCTTC. Its translation: CATSDDPGTQGGEQFF.